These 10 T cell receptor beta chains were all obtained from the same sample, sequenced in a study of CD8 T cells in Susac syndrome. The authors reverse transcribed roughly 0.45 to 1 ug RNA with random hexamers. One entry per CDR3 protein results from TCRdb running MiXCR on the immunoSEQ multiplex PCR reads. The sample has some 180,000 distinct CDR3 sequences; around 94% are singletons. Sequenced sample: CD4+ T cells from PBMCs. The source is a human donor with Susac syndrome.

In nucleotides, the CDR3 is TGTGCCTGGAGCCGAAGATGGAACACTGAAGCTTTCTTT. Its translation is CAWSRRWNTEAFF. The chain has TRBV30 and TRBJ1-1; D is undetermined. This CDR3 contains 13 residues. Germline V gene data show CDR1 as GTSNPN and CDR2 as SVGIG (reference sequence). Trimming removed 3 bases from V and 1 base from J, with 9 bases in between.

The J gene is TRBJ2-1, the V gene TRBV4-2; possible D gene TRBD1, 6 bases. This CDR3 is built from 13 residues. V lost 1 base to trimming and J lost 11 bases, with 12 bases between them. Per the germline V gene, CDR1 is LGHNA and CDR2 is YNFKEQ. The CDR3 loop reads CASSQVGQQKQFF. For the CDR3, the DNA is TGTGCCAGCAGCCAAGTCGGACAGCAAAAGCAGTTCTTC.

The CDR3 nucleotides are TGTGCCAGCAGTCTCACGCGGGAGCAGTACTTC. Its protein is CASSLTREQYF. The chain carries TRBV2 and TRBJ2-7, with D uncertain. The germline gives CDR1 SNHLY, CDR2 FYNNEI. This CDR3 is 11 amino acids long. The V end was cut by 5 bases, the J end by 7 bases, with 9 bases between.

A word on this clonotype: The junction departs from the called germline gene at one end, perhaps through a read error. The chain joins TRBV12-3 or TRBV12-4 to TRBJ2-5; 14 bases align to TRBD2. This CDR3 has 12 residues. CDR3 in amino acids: CASSPGLAGEDF. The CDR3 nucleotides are TGTGCCAGCAGTCCGGGACTAGCGGGGGAGGACTTC.

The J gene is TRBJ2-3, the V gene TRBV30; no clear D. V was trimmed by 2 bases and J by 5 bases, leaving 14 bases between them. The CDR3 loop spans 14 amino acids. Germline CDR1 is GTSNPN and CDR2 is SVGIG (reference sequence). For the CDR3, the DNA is TGTGCCTGGAGTTTTGGGGTTGCACAAGATACGCAGTATTTT. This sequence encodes CAWSFGVAQDTQYF.

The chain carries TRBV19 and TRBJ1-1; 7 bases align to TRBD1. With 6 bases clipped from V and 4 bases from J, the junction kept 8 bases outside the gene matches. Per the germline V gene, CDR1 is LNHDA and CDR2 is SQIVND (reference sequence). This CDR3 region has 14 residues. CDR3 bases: TGTGCCAGTAGAAGGGACAGAGGTATCACTGAAGCTTTCTTT. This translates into CASRRDRGITEAFF.

The CDR3 DNA reads as TGCAGTGCTAGAAGGGAGGGGACAGGGGACGAGCAGTACTTC. This gives the protein CSARREGTGDEQYF. This chain connects TRBV20-1 to TRBJ2-7; 10 bases map to TRBD1. The CDR3 totals 14 residues. The V segment lost 2 bases and the J segment 5 bases; nucleotides outside the gene matches: 6. CDR1 is DFQATT and CDR2 is SNEGSKA in the germline V gene (reference sequence).

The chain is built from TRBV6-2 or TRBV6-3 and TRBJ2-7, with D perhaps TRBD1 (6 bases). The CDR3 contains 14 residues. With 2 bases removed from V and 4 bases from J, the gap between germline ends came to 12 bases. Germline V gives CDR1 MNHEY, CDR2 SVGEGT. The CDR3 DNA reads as TGTGCCAGCAGTTACAACAGGGATGGGTACGAGCAGTACTTC. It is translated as CASSYNRDGYEQYF.

CDR3 in amino acids: CSVAGQNTEAFF. The CDR3, as DNA: TGCAGCGTTGCGGGCCAGAACACTGAAGCTTTCTTT. The chain uses TRBV29-1 and TRBJ1-1; no clear D gene. Germline V CDR1 and CDR2: SQVTM, ANQGSEA. V lost 4 bases, J lost 1 base, and 7 bases lay in between. This CDR3 is built from 12 residues.

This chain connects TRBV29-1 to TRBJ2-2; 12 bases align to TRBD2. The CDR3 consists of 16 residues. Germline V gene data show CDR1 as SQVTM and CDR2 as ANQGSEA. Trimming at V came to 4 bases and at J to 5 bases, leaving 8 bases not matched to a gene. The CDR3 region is CSVGLAGGPETGELFF. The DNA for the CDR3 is TGCAGCGTTGGCCTAGCGGGAGGGCCGGAGACCGGGGAGCTGTTTTTT.